This TCR beta chain was observed in a study of shared clonotypes between healthy human individuals. In the study overall: Those who served as donors were a couple of women and a few men between the ages of 18 and 49.

At the deep level, the assay was run. Some clones are missing from TCRdb's copy, which holds only in-frame ones; the method was immunoSEQ multiplex PCR. The sample includes about 750,000 clones, almost 95% seen only once; the top ten take around 24%. Naive CD8 cells lacked CD45RO and underwent positive selection for CCR7, leaving out terminally differentiated effector memory CD45RA+ cells. V dropped 5 bases and J dropped 9 bases, with 20 bases sitting between them. Germline CDR1 SQVTM, CDR2 ANQGSEA. This CDR3 has 14 residues. Sequencing was done on a sample of naive CD8+ T cells sorted from blood. This chain links TRBV29-1 with TRBJ2-1; possibly TRBD2 for D (5 bases). The clonotype comes from a man aged 30 to 39 in good health. The CDR3 bases are TGCAGCGTTTATGAAGCGGCATCTGAGGGTGAGCAGTTCTTC. Protein product: CSVYEAASEGEQFF.